This T cell receptor (beta chain) was recorded in a study of CD8+ T cells in alopecia areata. As for the study in general: Treated patients were given 5 to 10 mg oral tofacitinib twice daily. Whole-study findings and limits: Treatment with tofacitinib significantly lowered scalp clonality and reduced expanded CD8+ clones among the top 100. Many expanded lesional clones remained in scalp and blood on tofacitinib. Normal scalp showed lower clonality than lesional scalp, especially alopecia totalis/universalis.

Only a few counts were recorded for this clone. Its target is not known. Treatment: oral pan-JAK inhibitor, 5-10 mg twice daily. Extraction and reverse transcription of RNA yielded cDNA as the sequencing template. The assay was immunoSEQ multiplex PCR, and TCRdb's table has in-frame clones only and misses some. The sample lists roughly 200,000 clones, approximately 55% occurring once. Germline assignment: CDR1 SGHDN and CDR2 FVKESK. V lost 1 base to trimming and J lost 0 bases, with 9 bases between them. This CDR3 is 15 amino acids long. V usage is TRBV14 and J usage is TRBJ1-1; D is perhaps TRBD1 (5 bases). This clonotype was obtained from a human donor with alopecia areata. This specimen was CD8+ T cells sorted from blood, taken at week 24, from a patient treated with tofacitinib. CDR3: CASSQVRALNTEAFF. CDR3 nucleotides: TGTGCCAGCAGCCAAGTCAGGGCCTTGAACACTGAAGCTTTCTTT.